Listed below are T cell receptor beta chains from one sample, sequenced in a study of CXCR3-negative and CXCR3-positive naive CD8 T cells. TCRdb re-called the 5' RACE reads and catalogs CDR3 proteins one per entry, DNA excluded. Its listing shows 60,000 to 65,000 distinct CDR3 sequences. Sequencing was performed on naive CXCR3+ CD8+ T cells from blood. The receptors derive from a human donor in good health. Some clones in this sample may be carry-over from other donors' samples. The CDR3 runs from the conserved cysteine through the conserved F or W.

len,j_gene,v_gene,CDR3aa
16,TRBJ2-1,TRBV20-1,CSALTSGGAPYNEQFF
16,TRBJ2-2,TRBV4-3,CASSQDAPGGPGELFF
15,TRBJ1-1,TRBV9,CASNVSPGERAEAFF
13,TRBJ1-5,TRBV28,CASSFSGSQPQHF
13,TRBJ2-5,TRBV15,CATSRSDWGTQYF
13,TRBJ1-1,TRBV12-3/TRBV12-4,CASSFVRFGVAFF
15,TRBJ2-7,TRBV7-6,CASSSGQGPLGEQYF
13,TRBJ2-7,TRBV12-5,CASGLGTDREQYF
15,TRBJ1-5,TRBV7-6,CASSRTTEPNQPQHF
17,TRBJ2-7,TRBV7-9,CASSFRGDGRPSYEQYF
13,TRBJ1-1,TRBV27,CASSRWQGTEAFF
13,TRBJ2-5,TRBV5-6,CASSIGTAETQYF
16,TRBJ1-4,TRBV4-2,CASSQILREMNEKLFF
18,TRBJ1-1,TRBV10-2,CASSESGPEIGSNTEAFF